This TCR beta chain derives from a study of CD8 T cells in ankylosing spondylitis. Findings of the study overall: Researchers reportedly found disease-linked clones significantly enriched in matched ankylosing spondylitis synovial fluid. Blood of patients with ankylosing spondylitis appeared to be characterized by a TCR beta motif of several highly homologous variants. Certain motif variants had earlier been reported in reactive arthritis synovial fluid and blood.

The junction had 4 bases not matched to a gene; V was cut back by 2 bases and J by 5 bases. CDR1 is SGHRS, CDR2 YFSETQ, per germline. The CDR3 runs 15 residues. Via MiXCR, TCRdb re-called the 5' RACE reads, giving one row per CDR3 protein. The data contain some 840,000 distinct CDR3 sequences, about 11% of them seen just once; the ten biggest clones take up 0.51%. There are many counts of this clonotype. Its antigen remains unidentified. This chain uses TRBV5-1 with TRBJ2-2; TRBD2 matches 9 bases. The TCR comes from a male donor with ankylosing spondylitis. Material: blood, either unsorted or a sorted T cell fraction (not recorded which). The CDR3 sequence is CASSFLTSGTGELFF. CDR3 nucleotide sequence: TGCGCCAGCAGCTTTCTCACTAGCGGGACCGGGGAGCTGTTTTTT.